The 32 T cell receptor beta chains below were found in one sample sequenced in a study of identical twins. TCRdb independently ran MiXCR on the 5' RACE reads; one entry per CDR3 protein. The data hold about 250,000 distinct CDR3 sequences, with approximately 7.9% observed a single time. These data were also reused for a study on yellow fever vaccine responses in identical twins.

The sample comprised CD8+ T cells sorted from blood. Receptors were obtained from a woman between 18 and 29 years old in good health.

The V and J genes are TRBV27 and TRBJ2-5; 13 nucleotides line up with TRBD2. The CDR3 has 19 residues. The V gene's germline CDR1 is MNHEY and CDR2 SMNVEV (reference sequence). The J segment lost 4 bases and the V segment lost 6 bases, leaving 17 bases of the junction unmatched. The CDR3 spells CASSPTSGGDPRGRETQYF. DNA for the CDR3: TGTGCCAGCAGCCCTACTAGCGGGGGGGACCCTCGGGGAAGAGAGACCCAGTACTTC.

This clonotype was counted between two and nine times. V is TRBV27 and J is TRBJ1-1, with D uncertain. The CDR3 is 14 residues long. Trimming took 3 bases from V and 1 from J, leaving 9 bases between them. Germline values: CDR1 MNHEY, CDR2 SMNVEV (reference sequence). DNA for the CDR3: TGTGCCAGCAGTTTCCGGGGAACGAACACTGAAGCTTTCTTT. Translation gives CASSFRGTNTEAFF.

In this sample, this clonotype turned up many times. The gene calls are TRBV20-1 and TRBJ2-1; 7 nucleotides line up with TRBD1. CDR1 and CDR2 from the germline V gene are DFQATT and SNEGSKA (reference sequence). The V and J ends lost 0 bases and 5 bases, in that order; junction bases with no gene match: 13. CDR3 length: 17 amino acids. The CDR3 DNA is TGCAGTGCTAGAGATCAGGGGGACAGTTCTTCTAACAATGAGCAGTTCTTC. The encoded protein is CSARDQGDSSSNNEQFF.

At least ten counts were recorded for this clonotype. CDR3 coding DNA: TGTGCCAGCAGCCCCTTGACAGGGAACACTGAAGCTTTCTTT. This translates into CASSPLTGNTEAFF. J is TRBJ1-1 and V is TRBV27; D perhaps matches TRBD1 (6 bases). The V end was cut by 6 bases, the J end by 1 base, with 12 bases between. CDR3 length: 14 amino acids. Per the germline V gene, CDR1 is MNHEY and CDR2 is SMNVEV (reference sequence).

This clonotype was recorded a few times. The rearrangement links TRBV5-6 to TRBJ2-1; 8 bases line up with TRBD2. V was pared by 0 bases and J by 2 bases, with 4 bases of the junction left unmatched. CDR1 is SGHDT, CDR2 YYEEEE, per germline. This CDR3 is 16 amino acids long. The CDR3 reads CASSLEGGLAYNEQFF. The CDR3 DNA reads TGTGCCAGCAGCTTGGAAGGGGGACTAGCCTACAATGAGCAGTTCTTC. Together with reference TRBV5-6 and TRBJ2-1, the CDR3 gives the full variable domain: DAGVTQSPTHLIKTRGQQVTLRCSPKSGHDTVSWYQQALGQGPQFIFQYYEEEERQRGNFPDRFSGHQFPNYSSELNVNALLLGDSALYLCASSLEGGLAYNEQFFGPGTRLTVL.

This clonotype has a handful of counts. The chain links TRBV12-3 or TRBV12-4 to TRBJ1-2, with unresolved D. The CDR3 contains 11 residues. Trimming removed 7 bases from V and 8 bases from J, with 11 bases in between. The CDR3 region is CASTGERGYTF. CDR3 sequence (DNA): TGTGCCAGCACTGGGGAGCGCGGCTACACCTTC.

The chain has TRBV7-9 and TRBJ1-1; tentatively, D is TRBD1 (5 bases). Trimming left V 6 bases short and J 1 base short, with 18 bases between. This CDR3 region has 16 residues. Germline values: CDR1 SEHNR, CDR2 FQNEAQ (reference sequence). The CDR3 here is CASRGTTGTANTEAFF. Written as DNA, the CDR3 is TGTGCCAGCAGGGGAACTACAGGTACTGCGAACACTGAAGCTTTCTTT.

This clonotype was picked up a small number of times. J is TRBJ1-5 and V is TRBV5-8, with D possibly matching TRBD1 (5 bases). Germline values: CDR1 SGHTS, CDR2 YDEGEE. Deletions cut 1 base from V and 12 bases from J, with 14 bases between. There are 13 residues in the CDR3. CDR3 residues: CASSLQGAVFQHF. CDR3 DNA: TGTGCCAGCAGCTTGCAGGGCGCCGTCTTCCAGCATTTT.

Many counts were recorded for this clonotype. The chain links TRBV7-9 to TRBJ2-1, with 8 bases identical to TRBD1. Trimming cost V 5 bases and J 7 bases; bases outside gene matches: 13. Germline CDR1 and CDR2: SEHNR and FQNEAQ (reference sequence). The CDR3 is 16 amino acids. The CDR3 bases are TGTGCCAGCAGCCCTAAAGGACAGGGTAGATTAAATGAGCAGTTCTTC. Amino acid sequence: CASSPKGQGRLNEQFF.

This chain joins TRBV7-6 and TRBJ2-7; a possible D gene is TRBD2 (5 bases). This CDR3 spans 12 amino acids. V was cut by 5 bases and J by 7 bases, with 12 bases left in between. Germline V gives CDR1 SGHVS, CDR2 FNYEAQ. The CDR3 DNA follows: TGTGCCAGCAGCCCAGGACTCCGGGAGCAGTACTTC. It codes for CASSPGLREQYF.

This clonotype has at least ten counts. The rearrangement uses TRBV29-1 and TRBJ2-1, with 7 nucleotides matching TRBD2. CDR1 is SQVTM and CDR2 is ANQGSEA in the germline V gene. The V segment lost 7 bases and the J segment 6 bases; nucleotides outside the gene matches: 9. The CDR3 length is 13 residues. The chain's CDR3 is CSGVERDINEQFF. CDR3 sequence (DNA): TGCAGCGGGGTCGAGCGGGATATCAATGAGCAGTTCTTC.

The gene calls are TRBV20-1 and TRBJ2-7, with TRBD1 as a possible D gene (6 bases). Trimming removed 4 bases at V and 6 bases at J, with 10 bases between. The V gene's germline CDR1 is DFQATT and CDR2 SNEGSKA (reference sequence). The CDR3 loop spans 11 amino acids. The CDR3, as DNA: TGCAGTGCTACTACAGGGACCGAGCAGTACGTC. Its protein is CSATTGTEQYV.

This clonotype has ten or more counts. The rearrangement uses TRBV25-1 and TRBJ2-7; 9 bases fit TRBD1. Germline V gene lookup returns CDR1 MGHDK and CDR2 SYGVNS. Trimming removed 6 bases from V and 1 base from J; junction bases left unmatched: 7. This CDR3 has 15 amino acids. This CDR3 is CASRIGQGYSYEQYF. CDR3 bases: TGTGCCAGCAGGATCGGACAGGGGTATTCCTACGAGCAGTACTTC.

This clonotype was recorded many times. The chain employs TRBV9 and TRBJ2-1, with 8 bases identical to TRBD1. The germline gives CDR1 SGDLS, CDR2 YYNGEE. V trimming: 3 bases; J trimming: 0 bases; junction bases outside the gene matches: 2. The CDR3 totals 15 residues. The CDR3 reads CASSAGQGSYNEQFF. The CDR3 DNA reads TGTGCCAGCAGCGCCGGACAGGGCTCCTACAATGAGCAGTTCTTC.

The CDR3 region is CASSPQGGDRRDSYEQYV. The CDR3 DNA sequence: TGTGCCAGCAGCCCACAGGGTGGCGACAGGCGAGATTCCTACGAGCAGTACGTC. The V call is TRBV7-8, the J call TRBJ2-7; D might be TRBD1 (6 bases). This CDR3 has 18 amino acids. Trimming left V 5 bases short and J 1 base short, with 24 bases between. Germline CDR1 is SGHVS and CDR2 is FQNEAQ.

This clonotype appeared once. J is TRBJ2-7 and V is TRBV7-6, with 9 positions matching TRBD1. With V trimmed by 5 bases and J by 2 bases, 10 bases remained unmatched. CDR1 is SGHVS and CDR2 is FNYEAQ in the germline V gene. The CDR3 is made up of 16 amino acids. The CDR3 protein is CASSPGQGLNPYEQYV. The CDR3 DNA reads TGTGCCAGCAGCCCGGGACAGGGTCTCAATCCCTACGAGCAGTACGTC.

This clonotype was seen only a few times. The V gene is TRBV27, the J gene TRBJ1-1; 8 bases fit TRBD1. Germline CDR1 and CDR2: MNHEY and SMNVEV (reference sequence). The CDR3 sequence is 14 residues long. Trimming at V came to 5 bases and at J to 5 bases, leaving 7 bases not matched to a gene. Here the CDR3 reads CASSATGEGTEAFF. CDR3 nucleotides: TGTGCCAGCAGTGCGACAGGGGAGGGTACTGAAGCTTTCTTT.

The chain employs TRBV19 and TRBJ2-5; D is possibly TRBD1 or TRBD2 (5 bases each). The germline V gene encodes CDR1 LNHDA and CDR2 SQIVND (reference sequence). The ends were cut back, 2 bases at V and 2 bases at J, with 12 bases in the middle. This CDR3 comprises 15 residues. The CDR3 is CASSIRDGRQETQYF. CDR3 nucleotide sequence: TGTGCCAGTAGTATACGGGACGGACGTCAAGAGACCCAGTACTTC.

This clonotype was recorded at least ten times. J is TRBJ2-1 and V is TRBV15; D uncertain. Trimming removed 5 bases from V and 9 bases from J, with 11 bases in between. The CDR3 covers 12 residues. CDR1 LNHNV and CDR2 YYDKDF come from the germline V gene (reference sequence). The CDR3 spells CATSWKWGEQFF. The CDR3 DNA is TGTGCCACCAGCTGGAAATGGGGTGAGCAGTTCTTC.

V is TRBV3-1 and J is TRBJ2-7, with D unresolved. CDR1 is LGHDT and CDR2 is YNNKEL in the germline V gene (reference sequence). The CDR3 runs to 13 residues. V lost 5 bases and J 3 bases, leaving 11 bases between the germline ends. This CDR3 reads CASSAYMGYEQYF. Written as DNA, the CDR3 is TGTGCCAGCAGCGCCTACATGGGCTACGAGCAGTACTTC.

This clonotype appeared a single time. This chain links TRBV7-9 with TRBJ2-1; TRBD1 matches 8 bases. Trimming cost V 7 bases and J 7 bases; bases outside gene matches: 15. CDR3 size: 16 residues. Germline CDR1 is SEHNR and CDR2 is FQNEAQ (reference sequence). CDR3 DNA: TGTGCCAGCACCATTTCAGGGGGCTGGTACGGGAATGAGCAGTTCTTC. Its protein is CASTISGGWYGNEQFF.

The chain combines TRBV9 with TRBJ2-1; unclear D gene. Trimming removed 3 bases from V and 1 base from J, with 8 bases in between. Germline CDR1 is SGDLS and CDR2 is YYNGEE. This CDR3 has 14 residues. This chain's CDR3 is CASSDGLSYNEQFF. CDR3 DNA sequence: TGTGCCAGCAGCGATGGGCTATCCTACAATGAGCAGTTCTTC.

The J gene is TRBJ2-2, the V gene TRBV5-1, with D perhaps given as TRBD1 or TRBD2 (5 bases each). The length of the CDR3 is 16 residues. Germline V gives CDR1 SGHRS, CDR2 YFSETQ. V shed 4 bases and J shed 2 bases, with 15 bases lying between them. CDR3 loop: CASSERWDRNTGELFF. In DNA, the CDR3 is TGCGCCAGCAGCGAACGGTGGGACCGTAACACCGGGGAGCTGTTTTTT. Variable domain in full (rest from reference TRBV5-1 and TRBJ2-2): KAGVTQTPRYLIKTRGQQVTLSCSPISGHRSVSWYQQTPGQGLQFLFEYFSETQRNKGNFPGRFSGRQFSNSRSEMNVSTLELGDSALYLCASSERWDRNTGELFFGEGSRLTVL.

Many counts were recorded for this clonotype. The CDR3 loop reads CASQGVYNEQFF. The CDR3 DNA is TGTGCCAGCCAAGGGGTATACAATGAGCAGTTCTTC. The chain joins TRBV6-5 to TRBJ2-1; TRBD1 is a possible D gene (5 bases). The germline CDR1 and CDR2 sequences are MNHEY and SVGAGI. V was cut by 8 bases and J by 4 bases, with 9 bases left in between. The CDR3 is 12 amino acids.

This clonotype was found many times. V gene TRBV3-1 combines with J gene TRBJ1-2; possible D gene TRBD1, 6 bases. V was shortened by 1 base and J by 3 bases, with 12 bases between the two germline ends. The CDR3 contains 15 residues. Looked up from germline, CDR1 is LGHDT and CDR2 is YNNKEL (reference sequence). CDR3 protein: CASSQGTEYYYGYTF. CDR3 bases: TGTGCCAGCAGCCAAGGGACAGAATACTACTATGGCTACACCTTC. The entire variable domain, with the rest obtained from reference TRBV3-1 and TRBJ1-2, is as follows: DTAVSQTPKYLVTQMGNDKSIKCEQNLGHDTMYWYKQDSKKFLKIMFSYNNKELIINETVPNRFSPKSPDKAHLNLHINSLELGDSAVYFCASSQGTEYYYGYTFGSGTRLTVV.

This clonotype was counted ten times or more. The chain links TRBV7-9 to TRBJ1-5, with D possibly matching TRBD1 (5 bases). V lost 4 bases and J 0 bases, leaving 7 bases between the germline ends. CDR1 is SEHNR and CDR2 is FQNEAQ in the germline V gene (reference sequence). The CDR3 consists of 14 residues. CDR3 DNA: TGTGCCAGCAGCTCGGGGCCTAGCAATCAGCCCCAGCATTTT. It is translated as CASSSGPSNQPQHF. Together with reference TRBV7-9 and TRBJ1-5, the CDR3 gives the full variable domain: DTGVSQNPRHKITKRGQNVTFRCDPISEHNRLYWYRQTLGQGPEFLTYFQNEAQLEKSRLLSDRFSAERPKGSFSTLEIQRTEQGDSAMYLCASSSGPSNQPQHFGDGTRLSIL.

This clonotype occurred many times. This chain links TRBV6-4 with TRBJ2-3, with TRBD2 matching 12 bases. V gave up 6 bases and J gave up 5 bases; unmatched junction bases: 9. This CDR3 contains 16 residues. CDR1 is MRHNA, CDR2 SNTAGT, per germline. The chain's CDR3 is CASSLASGGAIDTQYF. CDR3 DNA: TGTGCCAGCAGCCTCGCTAGCGGGGGGGCCATAGATACGCAGTATTTT.

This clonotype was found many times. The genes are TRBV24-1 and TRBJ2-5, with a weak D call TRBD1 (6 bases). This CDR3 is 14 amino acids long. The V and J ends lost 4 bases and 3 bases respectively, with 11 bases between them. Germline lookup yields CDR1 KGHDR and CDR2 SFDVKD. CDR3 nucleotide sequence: TGTGCCACCAGTGACCGCAGGACAGAAGAGACCCAGTACTTC. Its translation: CATSDRRTEETQYF.

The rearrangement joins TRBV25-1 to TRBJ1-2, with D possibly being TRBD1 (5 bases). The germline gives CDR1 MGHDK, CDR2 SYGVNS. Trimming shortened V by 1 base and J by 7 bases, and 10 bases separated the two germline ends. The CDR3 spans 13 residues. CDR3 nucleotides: TGTGCCAGCAGTGAATCGGACATCTTTGGCTACACCTTC. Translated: CASSESDIFGYTF.

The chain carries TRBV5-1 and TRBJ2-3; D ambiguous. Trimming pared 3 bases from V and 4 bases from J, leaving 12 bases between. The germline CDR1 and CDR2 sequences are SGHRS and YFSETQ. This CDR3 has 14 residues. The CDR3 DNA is TGCGCCAGCAGCTGGACCACGGGCGCAGATACGCAGTATTTT. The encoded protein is CASSWTTGADTQYF.

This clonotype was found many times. As DNA, the CDR3 is TGCGCCAGCAGCTTGGAGCTCCCGGGACTAGCGGGAAACAATGAGCAGTTCTTC. This sequence encodes CASSLELPGLAGNNEQFF. The chain carries TRBV5-1 and TRBJ2-1, with 13 bases aligning to TRBD2. With V trimmed by 0 bases and J by 5 bases, 8 bases remained unmatched. The CDR3 length is 18 residues. CDR1 and CDR2 from the germline V gene are SGHRS and YFSETQ.

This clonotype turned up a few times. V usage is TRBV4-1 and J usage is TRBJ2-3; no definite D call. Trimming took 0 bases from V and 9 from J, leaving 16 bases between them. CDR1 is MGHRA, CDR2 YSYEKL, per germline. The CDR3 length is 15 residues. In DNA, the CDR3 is TGCGCCAGCAGCCAAGAAGGCAGCCCGCTGGGGACGCAGTATTTT. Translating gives CASSQEGSPLGTQYF.